The 5 T cell receptor beta chains below come from one sample, sequenced in a study of glioma-infiltrating T cells. Amplification of TCR alpha and beta CDR3 regions from RNA used iRepertoire nested multiplex PCR. One entry per CDR3 protein, called by TCRdb with MiXCR from the multiplex PCR reads. The sample contains 300,000 to 450,000 distinct CDR3 sequences, about two fifths of which appear only once. Sequencing was performed on glioma tissue, nonneoplastic brain tissue, or PBMCs (not recorded which). These receptors came from a human donor with low-grade glioma or glioblastoma, undergoing nonglioma brain surgery, or in good health (not recorded which).

The CDR3, as DNA: TGTGCCAGTAACCCTGGCGGGACTAGGTACTACAATGAGCAGTTCTTC. Translation gives CASNPGGTRYYNEQFF. The chain employs TRBV19 and TRBJ2-1; TRBD2 agrees at 8 bases. Germline V lookup: CDR1 LNHDA, CDR2 SQIVND (reference sequence). The CDR3 sequence is 16 residues long. The V gene end was trimmed by 7 bases and the J gene end by 3 bases; junction bases not matched to a gene: 11.

This clonotype was counted only a few times. The rearrangement links TRBV20-1 to TRBJ2-3; D is unresolved. This CDR3 has 14 residues. The germline V and J ends were trimmed by 5 bases and 1 base, with 13 bases remaining between them. Germline assignment: CDR1 DFQATT and CDR2 SNEGSKA (reference sequence). CDR3 region: CSAYLPRGTDTQYF. The CDR3 DNA reads as TGCAGTGCTTATCTCCCACGGGGCACAGATACGCAGTATTTT.

The chain uses TRBV6-1 and TRBJ2-3, with TRBD2 matching 10 bases. The CDR3 runs to 17 residues. Germline assignment: CDR1 MNHNS and CDR2 SASEGT. The ends lost 5 bases at V and 4 bases at J; junction bases unmatched: 12. The CDR3 protein is CASSLQVEREGADTQYF. The CDR3 DNA reads as TGTGCCAGCAGTCTCCAGGTAGAGCGGGAGGGCGCAGATACGCAGTATTTT.

In its sample, this clonotype was seen a few times. The CDR3 DNA sequence: TGTGCCAGCAGTTACTCGAGCCAAGGGGGCCTCAATAGCAATCAGCCCCAGCATTTT. Amino acids: CASSYSSQGGLNSNQPQHF. The rearrangement links TRBV6-5 to TRBJ1-5; 7 bases align to TRBD1. CDR1 is MNHEY, CDR2 SVGAGI, per germline. The CDR3 is 19 residues long. V dropped 0 bases and J dropped 0; count of bases not matched to a gene: 11.

Worth noting for this clonotype: The missing conserved phenylalanine or tryptophan at the end of this CDR3 makes a read error likely. V is TRBV20-1 and J is TRBJ1-4; 7 bases align to TRBD1. Germline V gene sequence: CDR1 DFQATT, CDR2 SNEGSKA (reference sequence). V lost 5 bases, J lost 1 base, and 1 base stayed unmatched. This CDR3 has 13 amino acids. The DNA of the CDR3 is TGCAGTGCTTACAGGGGAACTAATGAAAAACTGTTTTCT. It specifies CSAYRGTNEKLFS.